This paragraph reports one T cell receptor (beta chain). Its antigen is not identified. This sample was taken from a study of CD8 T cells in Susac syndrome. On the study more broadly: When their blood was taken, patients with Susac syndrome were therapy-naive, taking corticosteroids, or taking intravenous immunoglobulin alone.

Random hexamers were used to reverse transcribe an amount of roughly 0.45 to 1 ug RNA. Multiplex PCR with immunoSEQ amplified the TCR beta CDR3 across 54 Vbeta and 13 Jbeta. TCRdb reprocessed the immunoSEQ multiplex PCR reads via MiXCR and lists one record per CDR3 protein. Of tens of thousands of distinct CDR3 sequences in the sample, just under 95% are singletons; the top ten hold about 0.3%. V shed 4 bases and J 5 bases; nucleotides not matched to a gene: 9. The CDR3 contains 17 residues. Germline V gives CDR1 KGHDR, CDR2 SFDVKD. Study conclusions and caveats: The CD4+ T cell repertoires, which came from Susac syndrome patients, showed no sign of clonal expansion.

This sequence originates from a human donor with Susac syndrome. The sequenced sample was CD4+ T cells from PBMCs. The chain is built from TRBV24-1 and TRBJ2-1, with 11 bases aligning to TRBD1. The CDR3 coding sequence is TGTGCCACCAGTGAGACAAAAGGGACAGGGGGAAACAATGAGCAGTTCTTC. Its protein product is CATSETKGTGGNNEQFF.